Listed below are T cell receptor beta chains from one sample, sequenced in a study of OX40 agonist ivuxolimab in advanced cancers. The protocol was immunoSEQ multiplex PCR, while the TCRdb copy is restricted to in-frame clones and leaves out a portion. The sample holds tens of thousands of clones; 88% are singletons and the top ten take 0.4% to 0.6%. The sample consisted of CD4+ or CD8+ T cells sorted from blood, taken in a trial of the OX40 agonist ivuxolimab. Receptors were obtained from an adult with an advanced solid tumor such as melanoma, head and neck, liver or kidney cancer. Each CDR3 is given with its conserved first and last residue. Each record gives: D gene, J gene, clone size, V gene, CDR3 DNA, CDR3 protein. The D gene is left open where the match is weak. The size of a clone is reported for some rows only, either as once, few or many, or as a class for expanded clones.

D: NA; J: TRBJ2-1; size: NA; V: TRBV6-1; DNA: TGTGCCAGCAGCCCCGGGACGCACGACCCCAATGAGCAGTTCTTC; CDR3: CASSPGTHDPNEQFF
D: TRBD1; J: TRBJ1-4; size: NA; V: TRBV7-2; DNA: TGTGCCAGCAGCAAGAGTCCGGGACAGGGGGATGAAAAACTGTTTTTT; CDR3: CASSKSPGQGDEKLFF
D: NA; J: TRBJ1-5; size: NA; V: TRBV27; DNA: TGTGCCAGCAGTTTAAGGGCACACGATCTAAATAGCAATCAGCCCCAGCATTTT; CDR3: CASSLRAHDLNSNQPQHF
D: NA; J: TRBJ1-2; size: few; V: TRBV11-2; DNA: TGTGCCAGCAGCTTAGGGGGATATGGCTACACCTTC; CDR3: CASSLGGYGYTF
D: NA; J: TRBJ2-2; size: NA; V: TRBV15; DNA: TGTGCCACCAGCAGAGATTTGGGGTGGACCGGGGAGCTGTTTTTT; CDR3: CATSRDLGWTGELFF
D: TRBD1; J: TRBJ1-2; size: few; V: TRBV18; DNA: TGTGCCAGCTCCCCTCTCAGGGGGCTTAGGGGCTACACCTTC; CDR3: CASSPLRGLRGYTF
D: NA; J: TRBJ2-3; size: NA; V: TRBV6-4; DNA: TGTGCCAGCAGCCCGGTGGGGGTCGACACAGATACGCAGTATTTT; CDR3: CASSPVGVDTDTQYF
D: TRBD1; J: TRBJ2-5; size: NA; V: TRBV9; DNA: TGTGCCAGCAGCCCGGGACAGGGGTTTGGGACCCAGTACTTC; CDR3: CASSPGQGFGTQYF
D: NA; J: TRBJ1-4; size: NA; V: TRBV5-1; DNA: TGCGCCAGCAGCTTGAGGGGGGGCGAGATTGAAAAACTGTTTTTT; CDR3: CASSLRGGEIEKLFF
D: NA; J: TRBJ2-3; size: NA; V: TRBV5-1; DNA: TGCGCCAGCAGGGCGCCAGGGGATACGCAGTATTTT; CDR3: CASRAPGDTQYF
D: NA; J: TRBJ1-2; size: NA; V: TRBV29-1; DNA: TGCAGCTCTGATGACCTCTATGGCTACACCTTC; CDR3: CSSDDLYGYTF
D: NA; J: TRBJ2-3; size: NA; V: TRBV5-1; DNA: TGCGCCAGCAGCCCATTGACAGAAACAGATACGCAGTATTTT; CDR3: CASSPLTETDTQYF
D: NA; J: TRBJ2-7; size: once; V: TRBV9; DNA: TGTGCCAGCAGCGTTTCGGGGCAGAATTACGAGCAGTACTTC; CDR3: CASSVSGQNYEQYF
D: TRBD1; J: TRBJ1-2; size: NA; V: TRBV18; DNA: TGTGCCAGCTCACCAGGACAGGGGATGGCGGTCGGCTACACCTTC; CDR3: CASSPGQGMAVGYTF
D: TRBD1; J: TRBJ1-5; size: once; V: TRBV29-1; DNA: TGCAGCGTAGGACAGGGGGCAGGGAATCAGCCCCAGCATTTT; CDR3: CSVGQGAGNQPQHF
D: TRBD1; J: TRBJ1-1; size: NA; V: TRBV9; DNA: TGTGCCAGCAGCTCTAGCGGGACAGGGGGAGGGGAGTTCTTT; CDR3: CASSSSGTGGGEFF